This is a list of T cell receptor beta chains from one sample in a study of beta chain features in type 1 diabetes. Data came from immunoSEQ multiplex PCR; TCRdb stores just in-frame clones and leaves some out. Of 350,000 to 400,000 clones listed, roughly 12% are singletons. Material for sequencing was naive CD4+ T cells from blood. These receptor sequences come from a woman aged 18-29 years with type 1 diabetes. Each CDR3 is given with its conserved first and last residue. The D gene is left open where the match is weak. The listing skips clone size in some rows; elsewhere it reads once, few, many or a size class.

d_call: .
v_call: TRBV5-1
clone_size: .
j_call: TRBJ1-2
cdr3_aa: CASTPSGGLNYGYTF
cdr3_nt: TGCGCCAGCACCCCCTCCGGCGGCCTAAACTATGGCTACACCTTC

d_call: TRBD1
v_call: TRBV29-1
clone_size: few
j_call: TRBJ1-1
cdr3_aa: CSVGGRDRVGTEAFF
cdr3_nt: TGCAGCGTCGGGGGCCGGGACAGGGTGGGTACTGAAGCTTTCTTT

d_call: .
v_call: TRBV30
clone_size: few
j_call: TRBJ1-2
cdr3_aa: CAWSRVRRGYTF
cdr3_nt: TGTGCCTGGAGTCGGGTCCGGCGCGGCTACACCTTC

d_call: .
v_call: TRBV5-1
clone_size: few
j_call: TRBJ2-4
cdr3_aa: CASSSLQGSMENIQYF
cdr3_nt: TGCGCCAGCAGCTCCCTCCAGGGGAGCATGGAAAACATTCAGTACTTC

d_call: .
v_call: TRBV6-5
clone_size: few
j_call: TRBJ2-7
cdr3_aa: CASRAGGSYYEQYF
cdr3_nt: TGTGCCAGCAGAGCCGGAGGGTCATACTACGAGCAGTACTTC

d_call: TRBD1
v_call: TRBV15
clone_size: few
j_call: TRBJ2-1
cdr3_aa: CATSRDSPGQGNEQFF
cdr3_nt: TGTGCCACCAGCAGAGATTCTCCGGGACAGGGCAATGAGCAGTTCTTC

d_call: .
v_call: TRBV28
clone_size: .
j_call: TRBJ1-2
cdr3_aa: CASSPGGTGIYGYTF
cdr3_nt: TGTGCCAGCAGCCCGGGCGGAACGGGAATATATGGCTACACCTTC

d_call: .
v_call: TRBV4-3
clone_size: .
j_call: TRBJ1-1
cdr3_aa: CASSQGFLGVNTEAFF
cdr3_nt: TGCGCCAGCAGCCAAGGTTTCCTAGGTGTGAACACTGAAGCTTTCTTT

d_call: .
v_call: TRBV28
clone_size: .
j_call: TRBJ2-3
cdr3_aa: CASRTATDTQYF
cdr3_nt: TGTGCCAGCAGGACTGCTACAGATACGCAGTATTTT

d_call: .
v_call: TRBV7-2
clone_size: .
j_call: TRBJ2-7
cdr3_aa: CASSWTPYEQYF
cdr3_nt: TGTGCCAGCAGCTGGACACCTTACGAGCAGTACTTC

d_call: .
v_call: TRBV10-3
clone_size: .
j_call: TRBJ1-1
cdr3_aa: CAISKTSGSTEAFF
cdr3_nt: TGTGCCATCAGTAAGACGAGCGGAAGCACTGAAGCTTTCTTT

d_call: .
v_call: TRBV19
clone_size: .
j_call: TRBJ1-1
cdr3_aa: CASSIAERDSEAFF
cdr3_nt: TGTGCCAGTAGTATAGCTGAACGGGACTCTGAAGCTTTCTTT

d_call: .
v_call: TRBV6-5
clone_size: once
j_call: TRBJ1-1
cdr3_aa: CASRGALSTEAFF
cdr3_nt: TGTGCCAGCAGGGGGGCCCTGAGCACTGAAGCTTTCTTT

d_call: .
v_call: TRBV11-2
clone_size: .
j_call: TRBJ2-5
cdr3_aa: CASSLNGETQYF
cdr3_nt: TGTGCCAGCAGCTTAAACGGAGAGACCCAGTACTTC

d_call: TRBD1
v_call: TRBV19
clone_size: few
j_call: TRBJ2-7
cdr3_aa: CASSIGDRGSYEQYF
cdr3_nt: TGTGCCAGTAGTATTGGGGACAGGGGGTCCTACGAGCAGTACTTC

d_call: .
v_call: TRBV4-1
clone_size: .
j_call: TRBJ2-1
cdr3_aa: CASSPRGMANEQFF
cdr3_nt: TGCGCCAGCAGCCCCCGGGGGATGGCCAATGAGCAGTTCTTC

d_call: .
v_call: TRBV5-1
clone_size: few
j_call: TRBJ1-1
cdr3_aa: CASSLGGLDTEAFF
cdr3_nt: TGCGCCAGCAGCTTGGGGGGACTGGACACTGAAGCTTTCTTT

d_call: .
v_call: TRBV20-1
clone_size: .
j_call: TRBJ2-1
cdr3_aa: CRVTGNEQFF
cdr3_nt: TGCAGGGTAACGGGCAATGAGCAGTTCTTC

d_call: .
v_call: TRBV7-9
clone_size: .
j_call: TRBJ1-2
cdr3_aa: CASSAQGLNGYTF
cdr3_nt: TGTGCCAGCAGCGCACAAGGACTTAATGGCTACACCTTC

d_call: .
v_call: TRBV23-1
clone_size: few
j_call: TRBJ2-3
cdr3_aa: CASSPRDTRTDTQYF
cdr3_nt: TGCGCCAGCAGTCCCCGGGACACACGCACAGATACGCAGTATTTT

d_call: .
v_call: TRBV5-1
clone_size: .
j_call: TRBJ1-6
cdr3_aa: CASSLVSGGVSPLHF
cdr3_nt: TGCGCCAGCAGCTTGGTTTCGGGAGGGGTTTCACCCCTCCACTTT

d_call: .
v_call: TRBV6-4
clone_size: .
j_call: TRBJ1-5
cdr3_aa: CAGRTETQPQHF
cdr3_nt: TGTGCCGGAAGGACAGAGACTCAGCCCCAGCATTTT

d_call: TRBD1
v_call: TRBV7-2
clone_size: few
j_call: TRBJ2-2
cdr3_aa: CASSLGTGGTTGELFF
cdr3_nt: TGTGCCAGCAGCTTAGGGACAGGGGGAACGACCGGGGAGCTGTTTTTT

d_call: TRBD1
v_call: TRBV14
clone_size: few
j_call: TRBJ2-7
cdr3_aa: CASSQALTGFGYEQYF
cdr3_nt: TGTGCCAGCAGCCAAGCATTGACAGGGTTTGGCTACGAGCAGTACTTC

d_call: .
v_call: TRBV18
clone_size: once
j_call: TRBJ2-1
cdr3_aa: CASSPPTRDYNEQFF
cdr3_nt: TGTGCCAGCTCACCACCTACGCGGGATTACAATGAGCAGTTCTTC

d_call: .
v_call: TRBV6-5
clone_size: .
j_call: TRBJ1-5
cdr3_aa: CASSFQGGQPQHF
cdr3_nt: TGTGCCAGCAGTTTTCAGGGTGGCCAGCCCCAGCATTTT

d_call: TRBD2
v_call: TRBV19
clone_size: few
j_call: TRBJ2-2
cdr3_aa: CASSISPGLVAGELFF
cdr3_nt: TGTGCCAGTAGTATATCACCGGGACTAGTGGCCGGGGAGCTGTTTTTT

d_call: .
v_call: TRBV11-2
clone_size: few
j_call: TRBJ2-1
cdr3_aa: CASSLRGGEAGSPGDEQFF
cdr3_nt: TGTGCCAGCAGCTTACGAGGTGGTGAGGCGGGATCCCCGGGCGATGAGCAGTTCTTC